This T cell receptor beta chain was identified during a study of blood T cell repertoires in COVID-19. In the study overall: Some COVID-19 samples were acute and others convalescent; all came from the United States, Italy and Spain. PBMCs, B-cell-depleted T cells, or T cells provided the cDNA or gDNA that made up the material.

Methods used by the authors: Quantification of nucleated cells was approximated via reference gene primer amplification. Sequenced by immunoSEQ multiplex PCR; TCRdb stores in-frame clones only, minus some. For V, J and clone size, that table is used; D and trimming come from the DNA. Counted here are 74,000 or so clones, about 88% occurring once; the ten biggest clones make up 8.2%. Germline V lookup: CDR1 MNHEY, CDR2 SVGEGT. The CDR3 contains 14 residues. The junction had 9 bases not matched to a gene; V was cut back by 6 bases and J by 7 bases. This clonotype was obtained from a man aged 45-65 years with active COVID-19. The rearrangement joins TRBV6-2 or TRBV6-3 to TRBJ2-5; the match to TRBD2 covers 9 bases. The sample comprised peripheral blood. The CDR3 nucleotides are TGTGCCAGCAGCGGGACTAGCCCAGTTGTGACCCAGTACTTC. Protein sequence: CASSGTSPVVTQYF.